This T cell receptor (beta chain) came from a study of T cell changes during pregnancy in multiple sclerosis. The CDR3 sequence is 14 residues long. The V gene's germline CDR1 is SEHNR and CDR2 FQNEAQ (reference sequence). V lost 7 bases and J 4 bases, leaving 16 bases between the germline ends. The table came from immunoSEQ multiplex PCR; TCRdb's copy has only in-frame clones and leaves some out. The sample lists 58,000 or so clones, more than 85% occurring once. The clonotype was recovered from a female donor with multiple sclerosis, enrolled in a pregnancy study. The sample was CD4+ T cells from peripheral blood mononuclear cells, taken in the third trimester of pregnancy. This chain connects TRBV7-9 to TRBJ2-5, with a possible D match to TRBD2 (6 bases). CDR3 nucleotide sequence: TGTGCCAGCACCGTTAGTGGAGGGTCAGAGACCCAGTACTTC. Translation gives CASTVSGGSETQYF.